This is a list of T cell receptor beta chains from one sample in a study of Ad26.COV2.S vaccination and SARS-CoV-2 variants. Profiling relied on immunoSEQ multiplex PCR, and the TCRdb table lists in-frame clones only, not all of them. Of about 420,000 clones in the sample, 70% to 90% were seen once. Here the sequenced sample was peripheral blood, taken in a trial of Ad26.COV2.S vaccine versus placebo. The receptors stem from a person aged 18 to 65 who received the Ad26.COV2.S COVID-19 vaccine or a placebo. The CDR3 runs from the conserved cysteine through the conserved F or W. A D gene is named only where the DNA matches it firmly. Not every row has a clone size; where given, it reads once, few, many or a size class.

size: .; V: TRBV5-1; J: TRBJ2-3; D: TRBD2; DNA: TGCGCCAGCAGCTTGGGGGACTACCCGCAGTATTTT; CDR3: CASSLGDYPQYF
size: .; V: TRBV30; J: TRBJ2-5; D: TRBD1; DNA: TGTGCCGGGGACAGGGAGATTGAAGAGACCCAGTACTTC; CDR3: CAGDREIEETQYF
size: .; V: TRBV6-2/TRBV6-3; J: TRBJ1-5; D: .; DNA: TGTGCCAGCAGTTGGAACAGGGATCAGCCCCAGCATTTT; CDR3: CASSWNRDQPQHF
size: .; V: TRBV5-6; J: TRBJ2-1; D: TRBD2; DNA: TGTGCCAGCAGTGTAGCTAGCGGGGGCCGACTCTTCTACAATGAGCAGTTCTTC; CDR3: CASSVASGGRLFYNEQFF
size: .; V: TRBV6-4; J: TRBJ2-7; D: TRBD2; DNA: TGTGCCAGCAGCGGGGGGATATCCTACGAGCAGTACTTC; CDR3: CASSGGISYEQYF
size: .; V: TRBV6-2/TRBV6-3; J: TRBJ1-5; D: .; DNA: TGTGCCAGCAGTTACAAACAGCTTGATCAGCCCCAGCATTTT; CDR3: CASSYKQLDQPQHF
size: .; V: TRBV7-2; J: TRBJ2-7; D: TRBD1; DNA: TGTGCCAGCAGCTTAAGACAGGGGCCCCCCTACGAGCAGTACTTC; CDR3: CASSLRQGPPYEQYF
size: once; V: TRBV12-5; J: TRBJ2-1; D: .; DNA: TGTGCTAGTGGTTTGGCCGACGGTAGCTCCTACAATGAGCAGTTCTTC; CDR3: CASGLADGSSYNEQFF
size: .; V: TRBV7-9; J: TRBJ2-5; D: TRBD1; DNA: TGTGCCAGCAGCACTCGGGACAGCCGTCAAGAGACCCAGTACTTC; CDR3: CASSTRDSRQETQYF
size: .; V: TRBV4-3; J: TRBJ2-7; D: .; DNA: TGCGCCAGCAGCCAAGTGGGGGGGCTCGAGCAGTACTTC; CDR3: CASSQVGGLEQYF